The text below deals with one T cell receptor (beta chain). Germline V lookup: CDR1 SGDLS, CDR2 YYNGEE. The CDR3 length is 17 residues. Unmatched junction bases numbered 14, after V lost 3 bases and J lost 2 bases. The sample belongs to a study of shared clonotypes between healthy human individuals. Study-level background: Ranging from 18 to 49 in age, donors were two women and a few men.

CD8 cells regarded as naive lacked CD45RO, were positively chosen for CCR7, and omitted terminally differentiated effector memory CD45RA+ cells. Some 30,000 T cell genomes (approximately 0.2 ug DNA) went into each sorted-subset replicate. Study processing details: Junction-only sequences without quality scores were provided by ImmunoSEQ, so filtering was different. The method was immunoSEQ multiplex PCR; TCRdb's version includes in-frame clones alone and lacks a portion of them. V and J calls plus clone size are reproduced from that table; the DNA served to infer D and trimming. Of roughly 2.1 million clones listed, about 93% were seen once; the top ten hold roughly 1.8%.

Input material: naive CD8+ T cells from PBMCs. This chain joins TRBV9 and TRBJ2-7, with 7 bases fitting TRBD2. The receptor's source is a man aged 18 to 29 in good health. Some clones in this sample may be carry-over from other donors' samples. Here the CDR3 reads CASSGGIESGNAYEQYF. The CDR3, as DNA: TGTGCCAGCAGCGGAGGGATCGAGAGCGGGAACGCCTACGAGCAGTACTTC.